The 25 T cell receptor beta chains below all came from one sample that was sequenced in a study of T-cell memory formation after mild COVID-19. TCRdb reprocessed the 5' RACE reads via MiXCR and lists one record per CDR3 protein. The sample consists of about 340,000 distinct CDR3 sequences, 13% of them appearing once. What was sequenced was PBMCs or a T cell subset sorted from them (not recorded which). These receptors all stem from a man aged 18 to 30 who had mild COVID-19 (a few samples of this study predate the infection). Cell type and time point are not known.

The chain is built from TRBV4-2 and TRBJ1-5; D unresolved. This CDR3 has 15 residues. Germline lookup yields CDR1 LGHNA and CDR2 YNFKEQ. The V end was cut by 0 bases, the J end by 3 bases, with 9 bases between. Here the CDR3 DNA reads TGTGCCAGCAGCCAAGATTGGCTTTCCAATCAGCCCCAGCATTTT. Protein: CASSQDWLSNQPQHF.

This clonotype was counted only a few times. The V gene is TRBV11-2, the J gene TRBJ2-7; no firm D call. The CDR3 has 14 residues. Germline CDR1 reads SGHAT; CDR2 reads FQNNGV. Trimming took off 5 bases at V and 1 base at J, with 12 bases between the two ends. The CDR3 is CASSPGPFSYEQYF. Here the CDR3 DNA reads TGTGCCAGCAGCCCCGGCCCCTTTTCCTACGAGCAGTACTTC.

This clonotype occurred many times. V is TRBV12-3 or TRBV12-4 and J is TRBJ2-1; TRBD2 matches 10 bases. J was trimmed by 10 bases and V by 5 bases; bases with no gene match: 14. The CDR3 spans 16 residues. The CDR3 here is CASSPFGSGGAQEQFF. For the CDR3, the DNA is TGTGCCAGCAGTCCATTCGGGAGCGGGGGGGCGCAGGAGCAGTTCTTC.

There are a few counts of this clonotype. The rearrangement links TRBV19 to TRBJ1-1; D unclear. The germline gives CDR1 LNHDA, CDR2 SQIVND (reference sequence). V lost 7 bases and J 3 bases, leaving 6 bases between the germline ends. This CDR3 region has 11 residues. CDR3: CASIRYTEAFF. CDR3 in DNA: TGTGCCAGTATACGTTACACTGAAGCTTTCTTT.

This clonotype was seen at least ten times. The chain is built from TRBV9 and TRBJ2-5, with TRBD1 as a possible D gene (6 bases). The CDR3 length is 16 residues. V lost 0 bases to trimming and J lost 5 bases, with 17 bases between them. Germline CDR1 is SGDLS and CDR2 is YYNGEE. The CDR3 protein is CASSVEGDAEEETQYF. As DNA, the CDR3 is TGTGCCAGCAGCGTAGAGGGGGACGCGGAGGAGGAGACCCAGTACTTC.

V and J are TRBV6-1 and TRBJ2-2; 8 nucleotides match TRBD2. From germline, CDR1 is MNHNS and CDR2 SASEGT. V lost 4 bases and J lost 2; bases outside the gene matches: 6. This CDR3 is 16 amino acids long. The CDR3 loop is CASSGEAGVNTGELFF. The CDR3 bases are TGTGCCAGCAGTGGGGAAGCGGGGGTTAACACCGGGGAGCTGTTTTTT.

This clonotype was counted between two and nine times. The chain has TRBV5-1 and TRBJ2-7, with 11 positions matching TRBD1. CDR3 length: 15 amino acids. V was clipped by 3 bases and J by 7 bases; unmatched bases: 9. Germline CDR1 is SGHRS and CDR2 is YFSETQ. The CDR3 protein is CASSWEGQGAGEQYF. CDR3 sequence (DNA): TGCGCCAGCAGCTGGGAAGGACAGGGGGCTGGGGAGCAGTACTTC.

This clonotype was recorded a few times. The gene calls are TRBV5-1 and TRBJ2-1; 9 bases map to TRBD2. The CDR3 has 15 residues. Per the germline V gene, CDR1 is SGHRS and CDR2 is YFSETQ. With 4 bases clipped from V and 6 bases from J, the junction kept 8 bases outside the gene matches. DNA for the CDR3: TGCGCCAGCAGCGGGTCGAGGGGACTAGCCAATGAGCAGTTCTTC. The encoded protein is CASSGSRGLANEQFF.

This chain links TRBV30 with TRBJ2-1; D is perhaps TRBD1 (5 bases). The CDR3 extends over 18 amino acids. The V and J ends lost 1 base and 8 bases respectively, with 27 bases between them. CDR1 and CDR2 (germline): GTSNPN, SVGIG (reference sequence). CDR3 residues: CAWSARRTSLPLLDEQFF. DNA of the CDR3: TGTGCCTGGAGTGCCAGACGGACATCGCTCCCGCTATTGGATGAGCAGTTCTTC.

CDR3 in amino acids: CASSQRGVEQYF. Here the CDR3 DNA reads TGTGCCAGCAGCCAACGGGGGGTCGAGCAGTACTTC. The V gene is TRBV3-1, the J gene TRBJ2-7, with 7 bases aligning to TRBD2. Trimming at V came to 2 bases and at J to 6 bases, leaving 1 base not matched to a gene. The CDR3 is 12 amino acids. From germline, CDR1 is LGHDT and CDR2 YNNKEL (reference sequence).

The genes are TRBV20-1 and TRBJ1-1; unclear D gene. V was trimmed by 2 bases and J by 11 bases, leaving 12 bases between them. CDR1 and CDR2 (germline): DFQATT, SNEGSKA (reference sequence). The CDR3 length is 11 residues. For the CDR3, the DNA is TGCAGTGCTAGATTCTCAGGACTTGCTTTCTTT. The encoded protein is CSARFSGLAFF.

V gene TRBV7-9 combines with J gene TRBJ1-2, with TRBD1 matching 9 bases. V dropped 3 bases and J dropped 1; count of bases not matched to a gene: 15. The germline gives CDR1 SEHNR, CDR2 FQNEAQ (reference sequence). The CDR3 contains 19 residues. The CDR3 nucleotides read TGTGCCAGCAGCTTTCCCCGTGACAGGGGGAAGGGATTTAACTATGGCTACACCTTC. Its translation: CASSFPRDRGKGFNYGYTF.

This clonotype has more than one count but fewer than ten. The rearrangement uses TRBV7-8 and TRBJ2-7, with D tentatively TRBD2 (6 bases). The germline V gene has CDR1 SGHVS and CDR2 FQNEAQ. Trimming shortened V by 5 bases and J by 4 bases, and 18 bases separated the two germline ends. There are 15 residues in the CDR3. The CDR3 loop reads CASSPRRLARYEQYV. CDR3 nucleotide sequence: TGTGCCAGCAGCCCCCGGCGGCTAGCGCGTTACGAGCAGTACGTC.

This clonotype was seen a few times. The chain uses TRBV19 and TRBJ2-7; 7 positions agree with TRBD1. The CDR3 consists of 15 residues. Trimming removed 7 bases from V and 1 base from J; junction bases left unmatched: 10. In germline, CDR1 is LNHDA, CDR2 SQIVND (reference sequence). The DNA of the CDR3 is TGTGCCAGTACATACGAGGCAGGGGGTTCCTACGAGCAGTACTTC. Translated, it gives CASTYEAGGSYEQYF.

The chain is built from TRBV27 and TRBJ1-6, with D perhaps matching TRBD1 (5 bases). V lost 5 bases and J lost 5, with 16 bases in between. CDR3 length: 16 residues. CDR1 is MNHEY and CDR2 is SMNVEV in the germline V gene (reference sequence). CDR3: CASSPYLRVDNSPLHF. CDR3 coding DNA: TGTGCCAGCAGTCCCTACCTCAGGGTAGATAATTCACCCCTCCACTTT.

The sample holds many counts of this clonotype. The chain combines TRBV7-7 with TRBJ2-5, with 13 bases that match TRBD2. The CDR3 spans 15 residues. Per germline, CDR1 SSHAT and CDR2 FNYEAQ (reference sequence). The junction had 5 bases not matched to a gene; V was cut back by 5 bases and J by 5 bases. The CDR3 reads CASSLGLAGRETQYF. The CDR3 DNA follows: TGTGCCAGCAGCCTGGGACTAGCGGGGAGGGAGACCCAGTACTTC.

The chain combines TRBV29-1 with TRBJ1-1, with D unclear. The CDR3 loop spans 11 amino acids. Germline CDR1 reads SQVTM; CDR2 reads ANQGSEA. Trimming removed 0 bases at V and 5 bases at J, with 4 bases between. CDR3 loop: CSVEEWTEAFF. DNA of the CDR3: TGCAGCGTTGAAGAGTGGACTGAAGCTTTCTTT.

This clonotype was detected only a few times. J is TRBJ2-4 and V is TRBV5-5; no clear D gene. Germline values: CDR1 SGHKS, CDR2 YYEKEE (reference sequence). V shed 6 bases and J shed 8 bases, with 15 bases lying between them. The CDR3 covers 13 residues. CDR3: CASTLGFRDIQYF. The DNA of the CDR3 is TGTGCCAGCACCCTGGGGTTTCGGGACATTCAGTACTTC.

This clonotype has only a few counts. This chain connects TRBV6-5 to TRBJ2-5; TRBD2 agrees at 11 bases. The V gene end was trimmed by 7 bases and the J gene end by 8 bases; junction bases not matched to a gene: 12. Germline-derived CDR1 and CDR2 are MNHEY and SVGAGI. The CDR3 length is 15 residues. For the CDR3, the DNA is TGTGCCAGCAACCCTAGCGGGGGGTCCCAGCCCACCCAGTACTTC. Encoded protein: CASNPSGGSQPTQYF.

This clonotype was recorded many times. The rearrangement links TRBV7-2 to TRBJ2-3; 9 bases align to TRBD2. Germline V gene sequence: CDR1 SGHTA, CDR2 FQGNSA. This CDR3 region has 14 residues. V gave up 5 bases and J gave up 6 bases; unmatched junction bases: 6. CDR3 loop: CASSTSGGWDTQYF. As DNA, the CDR3 is TGTGCCAGCAGCACGAGCGGGGGGTGGGATACGCAGTATTTT. Together with reference TRBV7-2 and TRBJ2-3, the CDR3 gives the full variable domain: GAGVSQSPSNKVTEKGKDVELRCDPISGHTALYWYRQSLGQGLEFLIYFQGNSAPDKSGLPSDRFSAERTGGSVSTLTIQRTQQEDSAVYLCASSTSGGWDTQYFGPGTRLTVL.

The CDR3, as DNA: TGTGCCAGCAGTTACCCAGGGAAGGACGAGCAGTACTTC. This encodes CASSYPGKDEQYF. This chain uses TRBV6-5 with TRBJ2-7; D might be TRBD1 (5 bases). The CDR3 totals 13 residues. V lost 2 bases and J 5 bases, leaving 10 bases between the germline ends. Germline V gene data show CDR1 as MNHEY and CDR2 as SVGAGI.

V usage is TRBV4-1 and J usage is TRBJ1-6; 11 bases are a match to TRBD1. The CDR3 loop spans 18 amino acids. Trimming at V came to 3 bases and at J to 3 bases, leaving 7 bases not matched to a gene. Per germline, CDR1 MGHRA and CDR2 YSYEKL. CDR3 sequence reads: CASSQSPGQGDYNSPLHF. The CDR3 DNA reads as TGCGCCAGCAGCCAGTCCCCGGGACAGGGGGACTATAATTCACCCCTCCACTTT.

This clonotype was counted between two and nine times. This sequence joins TRBV7-2 and TRBJ2-3; D unresolved. Germline lookup yields CDR1 SGHTA and CDR2 FQGNSA. The CDR3 is 13 amino acids. The V and J ends lost 5 bases and 5 bases respectively, with 11 bases between them. The CDR3 nucleotides are TGTGCCAGCAGCACCGAGCAGCAAGATACGCAGTATTTT. It is translated as CASSTEQQDTQYF.

A few counts support this clonotype. The chain carries TRBV4-1 and TRBJ2-5; a weak D match, TRBD1 (6 bases). Germline lookup yields CDR1 MGHRA and CDR2 YSYEKL. The V and J ends lost 4 bases and 4 bases respectively, with 19 bases between them. The CDR3 is 16 amino acids. In DNA, the CDR3 is TGCGCCAGCAGCCTCACATCAGGGGTTCGGGGAGAGACCCAGTACTTC. Its translation is CASSLTSGVRGETQYF.

This chain links TRBV2 with TRBJ1-2; D might be TRBD1 (5 bases). Looked up from germline, CDR1 is SNHLY and CDR2 is FYNNEI. V lost 6 bases, J lost 2 bases, and 10 bases lay in between. The CDR3 runs 13 residues. CDR3 DNA sequence: TGTGCCAGCAGAAGAGGGGAGAACTATGGCTACACCTTC. Translating gives CASRRGENYGYTF.